The present T cell receptor beta chain was sequenced within a study of T cell repertoires in cytomegalovirus infection. Across the study: Recently identified HLA-C-restricted CMV epitopes were among the peptides used. Both CMV infection and a matching HLA type were indicated by public TCR beta signatures.

Findings of the study overall: Individuals carrying CMV plus the relevant HLA were identified by cumulative frequency of public TCR beta families.

On this clonotype: What it recognizes is unknown.

Each CDR3 protein is one row after TCRdb ran MiXCR on the reads. The top ten hold around 60% of the sample, which has about 220,000 distinct CDR3 sequences, around 40% seen once. The sample in question was CD8+ T cells from cultured PBMCs, obtained from culture after CMV antigen stimulation. The source is a human donor in good health (CMV status not recorded). Some clones in this sample may be carry-over from other donors' samples.

Written as DNA, the CDR3 is TGTGCCAGCAGCTTGAGGTCGGACGAGCAGTACTTC. As protein: CASSLRSDEQYF. The chain carries TRBV7-6 and TRBJ2-7; D remains ambiguous. Trimming shortened V by 3 bases and J by 5 bases, and 8 bases separated the two germline ends. Germline V lookup: CDR1 SGHVS, CDR2 FNYEAQ. The CDR3 is 12 amino acids.